This T cell receptor beta chain is drawn from a study of cytomegalovirus exposure and HLA in healthy donors. At the level of the study: The same platform used for the approximately 670 first-cohort repertoires was also used for the roughly 120 validation repertoires, as a later analysis reported. Study results and caveats: Specificity for CMV antigens was confirmed in vitro for a few of the CMV-associated chains. According to a later analysis, TCR clusters from the first cohort tended to co-occur in the approximately 130 validation repertoires.

CDR1 is SGDLS and CDR2 is YYNGEE in the germline V gene. There are 13 residues in the CDR3. V shed 4 bases and J shed 6 bases, with 10 bases lying between them. The donors were in the approximately 130-subject validation cohort; that cohort was separate from the roughly 680-subject first cohort. Notes on this clone: Its antigen is as yet unknown.

This table comes from immunoSEQ multiplex PCR, and its TCRdb copy is limited to in-frame clones, with some not included. The table lists roughly 80,000 clones, roughly 88% of them singletons, with roughly 1.9% in the top ten. This chain links TRBV9 with TRBJ2-2, with D possibly being TRBD1 (6 bases). This sequence was found in a man aged 25-40 years in good health and CMV-seronegative. The specimen was PBMCs. In nucleotides, the CDR3 is TGTGCCAGCAGCTCACAGGGAGCCGGGGAGCTGTTTTTT. Its translation is CASSSQGAGELFF. Full variable domain (rest looked up from reference TRBV9 and TRBJ2-2): DSGVTQTPKHLITATGQRVTLRCSPRSGDLSVYWYQQSLDQGLQFLIQYYNGEERAKGNILERFSAQQFPDLHSELNLSSLELGDSALYFCASSSQGAGELFFGEGSRLTVL.